This note documents a single T cell receptor beta chain sequence. Assay: immunoSEQ multiplex PCR; the TCRdb copy retains only in-frame clones and omits some. The table shows a few hundred thousand clones, with about nine tenths occurring only once. The data belong to a study of blood T cell repertoires in COVID-19. For the study at large: T cells, B-cell-depleted T cells, or PBMCs provided the cDNA or gDNA that served as material.

Per germline, CDR1 SGHTA and CDR2 FQGNSA. The ends lost 5 bases at V and 3 bases at J; junction bases unmatched: 8. CDR3 size: 16 residues. The sample consisted of peripheral blood. The sequence came from a woman in her thirties or forties who had recovered from COVID-19. The V gene is TRBV7-2, the J gene TRBJ2-4; TRBD2 aligns across 9 bases. The DNA of the CDR3 is TGTGCCAGCAGCCTTGGGGGCGGGAGGGGCAAAAACATTCAGTACTTC. This gives the protein CASSLGGGRGKNIQYF. The full variable domain, in which reference TRBV7-2 and TRBJ2-4 provide the parts outside the CDR3, is GAGVSQSPSNKVTEKGKDVELRCDPISGHTALYWYRQSLGQGLEFLIYFQGNSAPDKSGLPSDRFSAERTGGSVSTLTIQRTQQEDSAVYLCASSLGGGRGKNIQYFGAGTRLSVL.